Each of the 17 T cell receptor beta chains below was sequenced from the same sample in a study of shared clonotypes between healthy human individuals. Sequencing used immunoSEQ multiplex PCR; TCRdb keeps in-frame clones, though not all of them. This table holds about 1 million clones, about 76% found once. The sequencing input was memory CD4+ T cells sorted from blood. Subset: CD45RA-negative fraction. The receptors come from a man aged 18-30 years in good health.

This clone was detected only a few times. This chain links TRBV28 with TRBJ2-1; 11 positions match TRBD1. Germline V CDR1 and CDR2: MDHEN, SYDVKM. This CDR3 comprises 15 residues. The junction had 3 bases not matched to a gene; V was cut back by 2 bases and J by 6 bases. CDR3: CASSLGTGGRNEQFF. The CDR3 region has the DNA TGTGCCAGCAGTTTAGGGACAGGGGGGCGCAATGAGCAGTTCTTC.

The rearrangement joins TRBV6-4 to TRBJ2-3; D perhaps matches TRBD1 (6 bases). This CDR3 spans 15 amino acids. V was shortened by 3 bases and J by 1 base, with 11 bases between the two germline ends. In germline, CDR1 is MRHNA, CDR2 SNTAGT. CDR3 sequence: CASSEQGVGTDTQYF. In nucleotides, the CDR3 is TGTGCCAGCAGTGAACAGGGCGTTGGCACAGATACGCAGTATTTT.

The chain carries TRBV19 and TRBJ1-4, with D possibly being TRBD1 (5 bases). The germline gives CDR1 LNHDA, CDR2 SQIVND (reference sequence). V lost 6 bases, J lost 6 bases, and 17 bases lay in between. The CDR3 is 15 residues long. The CDR3 here is CASRTSGVAHEKLFF. In nucleotides, the CDR3 is TGTGCCAGTAGGACTTCGGGGGTTGCCCATGAAAAACTGTTTTTT. Full variable domain (missing parts from reference TRBV19 and TRBJ1-4): DGGITQSPKYLFRKEGQNVTLSCEQNLNHDAMYWYRQDPGQGLRLIYYSQIVNDFQKGDIAEGYSVSREKKESFPLTVTSAQKNPTAFYLCASRTSGVAHEKLFFGSGTQLSVL.

Details on this clone: Different DNA sequences within this sample yield the same CDR3. J is TRBJ1-3 and V is TRBV9; TRBD1 might be the D (5 bases). Germline values: CDR1 SGDLS, CDR2 YYNGEE. This CDR3 region has 15 residues. Trimming left V 2 bases short and J 0 bases short, with 9 bases between. Here the CDR3 DNA reads TGTGCCAGCAGCGTTGGGGGTTCCTCTGGAAACACCATATATTTT. This translates into CASSVGGSSGNTIYF.

The chain has TRBV6-5 and TRBJ2-3; D unclear. Trimming stripped 0 bases from V and 6 bases from J, with 13 bases between. The CDR3 contains 15 residues. Germline assignment: CDR1 MNHEY and CDR2 SVGAGI. The CDR3 loop reads CASSYSGPGSDTQYF. Written as DNA, the CDR3 is TGTGCCAGCAGTTACTCTGGGCCGGGTTCGGATACGCAGTATTTT.

The rearrangement links TRBV10-3 to TRBJ2-3; TRBD2 matches 8 bases. Germline assignment: CDR1 ENHRY and CDR2 SYGVKD. The CDR3 is made up of 15 amino acids. The V and J ends lost 6 bases and 2 bases, in that order; junction bases with no gene match: 7. The CDR3 nucleotides read TGTGCCATCAGCGTTAGCGGGAAGGTCACAGATACGCAGTATTTT. It is translated as CAISVSGKVTDTQYF.

This clone was detected only a few times. The chain uses TRBV6-4 and TRBJ2-2; maybe TRBD2 (6 bases). Deletions cut 5 bases from V and 2 bases from J, with 9 bases between. The germline V gene has CDR1 MRHNA and CDR2 SNTAGT. CDR3 length: 14 residues. The CDR3 here is CASSWGLNTGELFF. The DNA for the CDR3 is TGTGCCAGCAGTTGGGGACTTAACACCGGGGAGCTGTTTTTT.

A remark on this clone: The sample holds other DNA sequences that translate to the same CDR3. The V and J genes are TRBV12-5 and TRBJ2-1; D call uncertain. The CDR3 is 12 residues long. CDR1 is LGHNT, CDR2 FRNRAP, per germline. V was clipped by 3 bases and J by 7 bases, with 7 bases between them. The CDR3 nucleotides read TGTGCTAGTGGTTTAGGATGGAATGAGCAGTTCTTC. Translating it yields CASGLGWNEQFF.

Of note for this clone: Other DNA sequences in this specimen translate into the identical CDR3. The gene calls are TRBV2 and TRBJ2-5; unclear D gene. The CDR3 length is 14 residues. Trimming took off 6 bases at V and 1 base at J, with 12 bases between the two ends. The germline gives CDR1 SNHLY, CDR2 FYNNEI. In DNA, the CDR3 is TGTGCCAGCAGCGCCGACTCAGCCCAAGAGACCCAGTACTTC. Amino acid sequence: CASSADSAQETQYF. The full variable domain, completed using reference TRBV2 and TRBJ2-5, is EPEVTQTPSHQVTQMGQEVILRCVPISNHLYFYWYRQILGQKVEFLVSFYNNEISEKSEIFDDQFSVERPDGSNFTLKIRSTKLEDSAMYFCASSADSAQETQYFGPGTRLLVL.

This chain connects TRBV19 to TRBJ1-1; 12 nucleotides align to TRBD1. Germline V gives CDR1 LNHDA, CDR2 SQIVND (reference sequence). This CDR3 region has 15 residues. The V and J ends lost 4 bases and 4 bases, in that order; junction bases with no gene match: 4. The CDR3 bases are TGTGCCAGTAGTAGGGACAGGGGGCAAGGCACTGAAGCTTTCTTT. Its protein is CASSRDRGQGTEAFF.

This chain uses TRBV5-1 with TRBJ2-5, with 11 bases lining up with TRBD1. The V gene's germline CDR1 is SGHRS and CDR2 YFSETQ. Germline trimming cut 4 bases from V and 0 bases from J; bases unmatched to any gene: 5. The length of the CDR3 is 16 residues. CDR3 protein: CASSPRGQGDQETQYF. The CDR3 DNA is TGCGCCAGCAGCCCTAGGGGACAGGGGGACCAAGAGACCCAGTACTTC. The full variable domain, with the rest looked up from reference TRBV5-1 and TRBJ2-5, is KAGVTQTPRYLIKTRGQQVTLSCSPISGHRSVSWYQQTPGQGLQFLFEYFSETQRNKGNFPGRFSGRQFSNSRSEMNVSTLELGDSALYLCASSPRGQGDQETQYFGPGTRLLVL.

CDR3 sequence: CASSASTGIGGYTF. In DNA, the CDR3 is TGTGCCAGCAGCGCTTCGACAGGGATCGGTGGCTACACCTTC. The J gene is TRBJ1-2, the V gene TRBV9, with 7 bases that match TRBD1. The CDR3 runs 14 residues. CDR1 is SGDLS and CDR2 is YYNGEE in the germline V gene. V dropped 3 bases and J dropped 7; count of bases not matched to a gene: 9. The whole variable domain, filled in from reference TRBV9 and TRBJ1-2, reads DSGVTQTPKHLITATGQRVTLRCSPRSGDLSVYWYQQSLDQGLQFLIQYYNGEERAKGNILERFSAQQFPDLHSELNLSSLELGDSALYFCASSASTGIGGYTFGSGTRLTVV.

This chain links TRBV19 with TRBJ1-6, with 8 bases matching TRBD1. This CDR3 comprises 14 residues. CDR1 and CDR2 (germline): LNHDA, SQIVND (reference sequence). V lost 3 bases and J lost 9; bases outside the gene matches: 4. The CDR3 nucleotides are TGTGCCAGTAGTATTGGACAGGGCGGTTCACCCCTCCACTTT. This translates into CASSIGQGGSPLHF. Looking up the rest from reference TRBV19 and TRBJ1-6 gives the full variable domain: DGGITQSPKYLFRKEGQNVTLSCEQNLNHDAMYWYRQDPGQGLRLIYYSQIVNDFQKGDIAEGYSVSREKKESFPLTVTSAQKNPTAFYLCASSIGQGGSPLHFGNGTRLTVT.

This chain connects TRBV4-3 to TRBJ1-4; possibly TRBD1 for D (6 bases). Trimming took off 0 bases at V and 8 bases at J, with 16 bases between the two ends. This CDR3 has 16 residues. In germline, CDR1 is LGHNA, CDR2 YSLEER. The CDR3 nucleotides are TGCGCCAGCAGCCAAGATCTTGAGGGGGTTAGCGAAAAACTGTTTTTT. It encodes CASSQDLEGVSEKLFF.

The chain couples TRBV7-9 to TRBJ1-3; TRBD1 agrees at 8 bases. CDR1 and CDR2 from the germline V gene are SEHNR and FQNEAQ (reference sequence). This CDR3 region has 15 residues. J gave up 1 base and V 8 bases, and 7 bases lay outside the gene matches. Here the CDR3 reads CASGIRQGSGNTIYF. The CDR3 DNA sequence: TGTGCCAGCGGAATAAGACAGGGGTCTGGAAACACCATATATTTT. The full variable domain, in which reference TRBV7-9 and TRBJ1-3 provide the parts outside the CDR3, is DTGVSQNPRHKITKRGQNVTFRCDPISEHNRLYWYRQTLGQGPEFLTYFQNEAQLEKSRLLSDRFSAERPKGSFSTLEIQRTEQGDSAMYLCASGIRQGSGNTIYFGEGSWLTVV.

J is TRBJ1-4 and V is TRBV19; D possibly corresponds to TRBD1 (5 bases). The CDR3 extends over 14 amino acids. Germline values: CDR1 LNHDA, CDR2 SQIVND (reference sequence). Between the trimmed V and J ends, which lost 5 bases and 5 bases, there was a span of 12 bases. CDR3 loop: CASSRQGVNEKLFF. The CDR3 DNA sequence: TGTGCCAGTAGTCGTCAGGGAGTAAATGAAAAACTGTTTTTT.

The rearrangement uses TRBV18 and TRBJ2-3, with a possible D match to TRBD2 (6 bases). With 6 bases removed from V and 0 bases from J, the gap between germline ends came to 16 bases. This CDR3 comprises 16 residues. Germline V CDR1 and CDR2: KGHSH, LQKENI. The CDR3 coding sequence is TGTGCCAGCTCTCTCCTGGGACTTGCTAGCACAGATACGCAGTATTTT. Amino acid sequence: CASSLLGLASTDTQYF.